The rows below give T cell receptor beta chains drawn from one sample of a study of vaccination and CD4 T cells after COVID-19. In TCRdb, the PCR reads were re-called with MiXCR into one record per CDR3 protein. This sample has fewer than 10,000 distinct CDR3 sequences, with 50% to 60% found just once. The antigens of these receptors remain unknown. Sample: CD4+ T cells from blood, cultured in vitro. All receptors come from a human donor who had recovered from COVID-19. The CDR3 runs from the conserved cysteine through the conserved F or W. D genes are given only for firm matches. Some rows mark clone size as missing; the rest say once, few, many or name a class of expanded clone.

J | V | D | size | DNA | CDR3
TRBJ2-1 | TRBV6-2/TRBV6-3 | . | . | TGTGCCAGCAGTTCTTCACTGGGGGCGGGGGCCGATTACAATGAGCAGTTCTTC | CASSSSLGAGADYNEQFF
TRBJ2-5 | TRBV11-3 | . | . | TGTGCCAGCAGCCAGTCTCGGGGTCAAGAGACCCAGTACTTC | CASSQSRGQETQYF
TRBJ2-2 | TRBV27 | TRBD1 | . | TGTGCCAGCAGTCCCGGGACAGGGGGCGGCACCGGGGAGCTGTTTTTT | CASSPGTGGGTGELFF
TRBJ2-1 | TRBV20-1 | TRBD2 | . | TGCAGTGCGGCGGGAGTAGGTAATGAGCAGTTCTTC | CSAAGVGNEQFF
TRBJ1-1 | TRBV11-3 | . | . | TGTGCCAGCAGCCCCGTCATGAACACTGAAGCTTTCTTT | CASSPVMNTEAFF
TRBJ2-1 | TRBV29-1 | TRBD2 | . | TGCAGCGGAGGTCGGGAGGGAGAGTACAATGAGCAGTTCTTC | CSGGREGEYNEQFF
TRBJ2-4 | TRBV2 | TRBD1 | few | TGTGCCAGCAGTCAACGTCCCGGGACAGCAACCGAAAACATTCAGTACTTC | CASSQRPGTATENIQYF
TRBJ1-1 | TRBV7-3 | TRBD1 | few | TGTGCCAGCAGCGCCTCCGGGACAGCGAACACTGAAGCTTTCTTT | CASSASGTANTEAFF
TRBJ1-1 | TRBV7-2 | . | few | TGTGCCAGCAGCTGGGGTAGGGATACTGAAGCTTTCTTT | CASSWGRDTEAFF
TRBJ1-2 | TRBV28 | TRBD1 | . | TGTGCCAGCAGGGGTTCGGCCAGGGGGATGGATGGCTACACCTTC | CASRGSARGMDGYTF
TRBJ2-5 | TRBV5-4 | . | . | TGTGCCAGCAGTACCGGGACATTCCAAGAGACCCAGTACTTC | CASSTGTFQETQYF
TRBJ2-5 | TRBV2 | . | . | TGTGCCAGCAGTGAAGCGCGCGGGAGAGGGGGGGAGACCCAGTACTTC | CASSEARGRGGETQYF
TRBJ1-6 | TRBV7-2 | TRBD1 | once | TGTGCCAGCAGCTTCCTAGCCCTGACAGGGGTGCGGAATTCACCCCTCCACTTT | CASSFLALTGVRNSPLHF
TRBJ2-2 | TRBV7-9 | . | . | TGTGCCAGCAGCGTACAGAGCGCCGGGGAGCTGTTTTTT | CASSVQSAGELFF
TRBJ2-1 | TRBV7-2 | . | few | TGTGCCAGCAGCTTAGGGAGTGAGCAGTTCTTC | CASSLGSEQFF
TRBJ1-2 | TRBV28 | TRBD1 | once | TGTGCCAGCAGTCCGGGACAGGGGGCAATCGGCTACACCTTC | CASSPGQGAIGYTF
TRBJ2-7 | TRBV6-2/TRBV6-3 | TRBD1 | . | TGTGCCAGCAGCCCCGGGGACAGAAACTACGAGCAGTACTTC | CASSPGDRNYEQYF
TRBJ2-2 | TRBV19 | . | . | TGTGCCAGTAGTAATCATCGGACCGGGGAGCTGTTTTTT | CASSNHRTGELFF
TRBJ2-3 | TRBV7-2 | . | . | TGTGCCAGCAGCCTTTCGAGGGATACGCAGTATTTT | CASSLSRDTQYF
TRBJ2-1 | TRBV20-1 | TRBD2 | . | TGCAGTGCTCGCGCGGGAGGGCCGGAAAATGAGCAGTTCTTC | CSARAGGPENEQFF
TRBJ1-2 | TRBV7-2 | . | medium-sized | TGTGCCAGCAGCTGGGGAGGGTCACACTATGGCTACACCTTC | CASSWGGSHYGYTF
TRBJ2-7 | TRBV2 | . | . | TGTGCCAGCAGTCCTCAGGTGGGGGCGGCCTACGAGCAGTACTTC | CASSPQVGAAYEQYF
TRBJ1-5 | TRBV12-3/TRBV12-4 | . | . | TGTGCCAGCAGTGGCGCTATTCCCGGGCAGCCCCAGCATTTT | CASSGAIPGQPQHF
TRBJ1-2 | TRBV24-1 | . | few | TGTGCCACCGGGTGGACCACCAACTATGGCTACACCTTC | CATGWTTNYGYTF
TRBJ1-3 | TRBV7-9 | TRBD1 | few | TGTGCCAGCAGCTCAACAGGGGGCACTGGAAACACCATATATTTT | CASSSTGGTGNTIYF
TRBJ2-7 | TRBV21-1 | . | . | TGTGCCAGCAGTCCTCCCGTGGGAGGGGTTGAGTACTTC | CASSPPVGGVEYF
TRBJ1-2 | TRBV19 | TRBD1 | . | TGTGCCAGTAGTAAAGGGGACAGCTTATTCTATGGCTACACCTTC | CASSKGDSLFYGYTF
TRBJ2-1 | TRBV20-1 | TRBD2 | . | TGCAGCCCCGGGCTAGCGGGAAGGAATGAGCAGTTCTTC | CSPGLAGRNEQFF
TRBJ2-7 | TRBV27 | . | few | TGTGCCAGCAGTACCGGGACGGGCTCCTACGAGCAGTACTTC | CASSTGTGSYEQYF
TRBJ2-1 | TRBV18 | TRBD2 | . | TGTGCCAGCTCACCGGGGACTAGCAACTCCTACAATGAGCAGTTCTTC | CASSPGTSNSYNEQFF
TRBJ1-5 | TRBV15 | TRBD1 | . | TGTGCCACCAGCAGAGATGGGCGCGGCAGGGGGGGTCAGCCCCAGCATTTT | CATSRDGRGRGGQPQHF
TRBJ1-1 | TRBV6-4 | . | . | TGTGCCAGCAGTGACTCGACAGACACTGAAGCTTTCTTT | CASSDSTDTEAFF